This T cell receptor (beta chain) is from a study of CD8 T cells in ankylosing spondylitis. Study-wide points: Several highly homologous variants made up a TCR beta motif, and this motif appeared characteristic of ankylosing spondylitis blood. Reactive arthritis synovial fluid and blood were previously reported to contain some motif variants.

A remark on this clonotype: Its cognate antigen is unknown.

This CDR3 spans 15 amino acids. The V and J ends lost 10 bases and 9 bases respectively, with 25 bases between them. Quantitative 5'-RACE with molecular barcodes generated TCR beta libraries. One entry per CDR3 protein, called by TCRdb with MiXCR from the 5' RACE reads. The sample has about 250,000 distinct CDR3 sequences, 20% to 30% seen once; the top ten hold roughly 0.6%. The sequenced sample was blood, either unsorted or a sorted T cell fraction (not recorded which). This TCR came from a male donor with ankylosing spondylitis or in good health (not recorded which). The V call is TRBV12-3 or TRBV12-4, the J call TRBJ2-1, with D possibly matching TRBD1 (7 bases). The CDR3 spells CATRGALAQVSEQFF. Here the CDR3 DNA reads TGTGCCACCAGGGGGGCCCTCGCGCAAGTTAGTGAGCAGTTCTTC.